The sequence of this T cell receptor (beta chain) was determined in a study of CD4 T cells in relation to SARS-CoV-2 and coronaviruses. About the study: Of the patients, about 8 were male, a few female, two Hispanic. Study-wide results and caveats: No donor gave both pre-pandemic and post-infection samples.

As for this clone: The antigen is undetermined.

The repertoire was sequenced with immunoSEQ multiplex PCR; TCRdb's copy has only in-frame clones and lacks some. The sample lists about 56,000 clones, about 91% occurring once. Trimming removed 0 bases at V and 2 bases at J, with 19 bases between. The V gene's germline CDR1 is MDHEN and CDR2 SYDVKM. The CDR3 totals 18 residues. This clonotype originated in an adult with COVID-19. Source material: naive CD4+ T cells from PBMCs. As to subset: naive CD4+ T cells isolated by negative enrichment. This chain links TRBV28 with TRBJ2-5; D possibly corresponds to TRBD1 (6 bases). CDR3 coding DNA: TGTGCCAGCAGTTTATGGTTTTCGGGACAATACAAACAAGAGACCCAGTACTTC. This codes for CASSLWFSGQYKQETQYF.